This TCR beta chain originates from a study of T cell responses to AZD1222 COVID-19 vaccine (dated by TCRdb to the early 2020s). Notes on the research overall: AZD1222 recipients whose second dose came at about 4 weeks and those whose second dose came at about 12 weeks were combined into one group, since spike-specific TCR depth and breadth did not differ between the two schedules. A total of 230 to 250 trial participants underwent TCR sequencing, of whom about 200 had received two doses of AZD1222 and 26 had received two doses of the MenACWY control vaccine. Enrollment into the trials was organized by age into subgroups of 18-55, 56-69 and 70-plus years, and those subgroups contained about 150, 27 and 61 TCR-sequenced participants, respectively. The investigation overall reported the following: Participants were mostly white British and included more females than males, and it was suggested by the authors that clonal diversity may have been underestimated. In the small 56-69-year group, the increase in depth fell short of significance, most likely because of low power. Conclusions about previously exposed vaccinees are limited because only 6 or 7 AZD1222 recipients were SARS-CoV-2 seropositive at baseline. Epitopes outside the regions mutated in the B.1.351 and B.1.1.7 variants were reportedly recognized by nearly half of the unique spike-specific TCRs. Because no samples from the day 14 peak response were available, repertoires could be characterized only after the peak T cell response. A significant rise in spike-specific TCR breadth and depth was observed after two AZD1222 doses relative to day 0 and relative to MenACWY recipients. The whole spike protein was spanned by vaccine-associated CD4 TCRs, and dominant responses were seen in regions 160-218 and 743-854.

The sample's time point label, decoded: baseline before first vaccination. The vaccinee samples were drawn from two UK trials, COV001 and COV002, one of which was a single-blind randomized controlled phase 2/3 trial testing AZD1222 (ChAdOx1 nCoV-19) in healthy adults. For TCRbeta chain sequencing, PBMC samples were collected from trial participants at day 0 and at day 28 after the second dose. The CDR3 regions of human TCRbeta chains were analyzed by immunosequencing. Regarding the original processing steps: TCRs in the repertoires were compared against a reference library of SARS-CoV-2-specific TCRs that had been generated with the MIRA antigen-specificity platform. Breadth was defined as the fraction of unique TCRs that were SARS-CoV-2-associated. Depth was defined as the fraction of total T cells that were SARS-CoV-2-associated. Using the MIRA data, each spike-specific TCR was mapped to the spike region that the TCR reacts to and placed in a CD4 or CD8 class. Log10-transformed breadth and depth values were compared by one-way ANOVA with Sidak's multiple comparisons tests. TCRdb's version of the immuneACCESS table is confined to in-frame rearrangements and falls short of the full clone set. An unresolved V gene accounts for under half of the shortfall where checked; the remainder is of unknown origin. V and J calls and clone size are copied from that table; D and trimming were computed from the DNA. A total of 140,000 to 150,000 clones appear in this sample, roughly nine tenths of them only once. About 1.5% of the sample belongs to the ten largest clones.

This clone has a single count. Its antigen is unknown. Within one base of it there is no much larger clone, and no base qualities were kept. There are 16 amino acids in the CDR3, from cysteine to phenylalanine inclusive. Only the CDR3 portion is preserved as DNA: 48 bases, with reading frame beginning at the first base. The germline V gene yields SGHRS for CDR1 and YFSETQ for CDR2. Between the V and J ends, shortened by 1 base and 5 bases respectively, the junction contains 18 bases. This specimen consisted of peripheral blood, obtained on day 0 of AZD1222 vaccination. This TCR was recovered from an adult in good health. The chain is made from TRBV5-1 and TRBJ2-5, and perhaps TRBD2 as D gene, on 6 matching bases. The sequenced DNA: TGCGCCAGCAGCTTGTCTGGCGGACTAAAGGGTGAGACCCAGTACTTC. Its amino acids are CASSLSGGLKGETQYF.